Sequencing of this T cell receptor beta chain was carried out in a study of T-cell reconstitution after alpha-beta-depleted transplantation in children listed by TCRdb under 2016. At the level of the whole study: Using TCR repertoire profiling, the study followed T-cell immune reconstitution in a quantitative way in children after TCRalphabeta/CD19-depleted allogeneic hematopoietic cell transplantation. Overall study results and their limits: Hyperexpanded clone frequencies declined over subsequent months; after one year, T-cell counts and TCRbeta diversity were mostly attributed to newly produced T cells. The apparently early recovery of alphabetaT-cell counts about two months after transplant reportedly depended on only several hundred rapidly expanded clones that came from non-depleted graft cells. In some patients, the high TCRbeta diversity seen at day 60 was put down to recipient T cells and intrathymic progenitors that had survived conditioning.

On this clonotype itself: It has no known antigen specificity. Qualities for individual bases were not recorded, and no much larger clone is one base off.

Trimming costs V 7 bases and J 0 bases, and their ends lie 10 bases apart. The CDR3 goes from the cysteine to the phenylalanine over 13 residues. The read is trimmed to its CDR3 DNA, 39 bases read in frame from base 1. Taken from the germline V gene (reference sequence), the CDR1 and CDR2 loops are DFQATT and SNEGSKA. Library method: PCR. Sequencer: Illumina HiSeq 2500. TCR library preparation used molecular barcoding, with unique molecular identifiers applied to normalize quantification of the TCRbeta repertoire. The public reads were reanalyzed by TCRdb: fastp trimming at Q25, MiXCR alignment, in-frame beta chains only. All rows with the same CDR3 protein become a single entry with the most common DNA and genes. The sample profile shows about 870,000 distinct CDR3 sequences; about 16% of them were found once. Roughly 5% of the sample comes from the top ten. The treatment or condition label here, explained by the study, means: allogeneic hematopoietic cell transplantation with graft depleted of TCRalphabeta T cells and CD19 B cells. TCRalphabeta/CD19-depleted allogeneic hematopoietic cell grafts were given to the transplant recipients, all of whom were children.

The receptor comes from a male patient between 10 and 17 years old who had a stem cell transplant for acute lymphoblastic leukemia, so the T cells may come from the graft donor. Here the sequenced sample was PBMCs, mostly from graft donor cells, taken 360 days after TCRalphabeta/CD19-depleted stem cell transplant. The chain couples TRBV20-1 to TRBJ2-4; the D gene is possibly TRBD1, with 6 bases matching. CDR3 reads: CSEEDRAKNIQYF. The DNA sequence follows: TGCAGTGAGGAGGACAGAGCCAAAAACATTCAGTACTTC.